This entry features one T cell receptor beta chain sequence. Its target antigen remains unknown. Base quality data are lacking; no much larger clone is found one base away. The sample's treatment or condition, from its label and the paper: live attenuated yellow fever vaccine strain. Two biological replicates of bulk PBMCs were collected at each blood-draw timepoint. PBMCs were isolated from peripheral blood using a standard Ficoll-Paque protocol. TriZol was used to extract RNA from bulk PBMCs, CD4 and CD8 fractions, and dextramer-positive and dextramer-negative fractions. Synthesis of TCR cDNA relied on 5'RACE template switching, a step that introduced a universal primer site along with unique molecular identifiers. cDNA synthesis was primed from both the TCR alpha and TCR beta constant segments. Libraries were amplified in two PCR steps, with sample barcodes and sequencing adapters added in the second step. Libraries were sequenced on Illumina HiSeq 2500 (2x100 bp) or NovaSeq (2x150 bp). As for the original processing: MIGEC was used to demultiplex reads and collapse the reads into UMI consensus sequences, and MiXCR was used for V(D)J alignment. Clonotypes responding to the vaccine were identified with edgeR on replicate PBMC samples, with the criteria of FDR below 0.01 and a log2 fold change above 5 up to day 15. CD4 or CD8 identity was assigned to each bulk clonotype according to whether the clonotype was present at higher abundance in the sequenced CD4 repertoire or the sequenced CD8 repertoire. TCRdb reran the public reads through fastp at Q25 and MiXCR, keeping productive beta chains. When rows share a CDR3 protein, they turn into one entry using the most common DNA and genes. In this record, the V and J calls reflect TCRdb's handling and not the investigators' own analysis. The sample data list 400,000 or so distinct CDR3 sequences, and 6.2% of these were observed just once. 15% of the sample is taken by the ten largest.

The sample belongs to a study of T cells after yellow fever vaccination (dated by TCRdb to between 2019 and 2020). About the full investigation: The SMART-Seq v4 Ultra Low Input RNA kit was used to prepare libraries from fractions with low cell numbers. To follow T-cell clones before and after both primary and booster YFV17D yellow fever vaccination, bulk TCR alpha and beta repertoires underwent longitudinal sequencing. Blood was collected at multiple timepoints before and after primary and secondary immunization, and bulk PBMC replicates and cell subsets were isolated. The cohort comprised two healthy male donors, one aged 18 to 30 and one aged 30 to 40 years.

Measured from the cysteine to the phenylalanine, the CDR3 is 14 residues long. The entry retains the CDR3 DNA only, 42 bases that are in frame from base 1. The germline V gene (reference sequence) yields DFQATT for CDR1 and SNEGSKA for CDR2. The germline V and J ends show losses of 5 bases and 4 bases respectively, and no gene match explains 6 bases of the junction. What the work shows at the level of the full study, not this receptor alone: Computational filtering was required because FACS-sorted repertoires could contain abundant contaminating clonotypes from the bulk population. A small fraction of clonotypes appeared in both the CD4 and CD8 compartments, likely as a result of convergent recombination. Compared with the primary T-cell response, the secondary T-cell response was weaker but faster, peaking on day 5 rather than day 15. After the booster, most of the clones that had expanded following primary vaccination were detected again (roughly 96% of CD4 and around nine tenths of CD8), which suggests that memory was broadly maintained. Only two donors were included in the study, so the extent to which the findings can be generalized is limited.

The chain links TRBV20-1 with TRBJ2-1, with 9 central nucleotides matching TRBD2. Sequences were derived from PBMCs, sampled 5 days after the yellow fever booster vaccination. The source is a man under 40 who received the YFV17D yellow fever vaccine. The nucleotide sequence reads TGCAGTGCTGTGGGACTAGCAACATACAATGAGCAGTTCTTC. This sequence encodes CSAVGLATYNEQFF.